This T cell receptor (beta chain) was sequenced during a study of post-analysis software for immune sequencing data. Study summary: The disease courses covered relapsing-remitting, secondary progressive and progressive-relapsing multiple sclerosis.

Study-level points and caveats: Relative to controls, patients with multiple sclerosis showed significantly lower normalized Chao1 diversity. A handful of TRBV segments, including TRBV5-6, TRBV5-1 and TRBV20-1, were more frequent in patients than controls. Batch-matched samples strongly co-clustered by F measure.

Germline assignment: CDR1 LGHDT and CDR2 YNNKEL (reference sequence). CDR3 length: 12 residues. TCR beta cDNA libraries included unique molecular identifiers. cDNA molecules numbering around 450,000 came from roughly 1 to 10 million T cells. TCRdb processed the PCR reads anew with MiXCR; each CDR3 protein has one entry. The sample carries roughly 730,000 distinct CDR3 sequences, about 32% recorded once. With respect to this clonotype: The target antigen is unknown. One end of the junction does not line up with germline, which may come from a read error.

The sequence derives from a girl between 5 and 17 years old with multiple sclerosis. The rearrangement uses TRBV3-1 and TRBJ2-5; D gene ambiguous. TRBJ2-7 explains the end of the DNA better; the J call may be wrong. Sequencing was carried out using blood. The DNA of the CDR3 is TGTGCCGGCAGCCAAAGGCCGGGCGAGCAGTACTTC. Its translation: CAGSQRPGEQYF.